This entry concerns a single T cell receptor beta chain. Germline-derived CDR1 and CDR2 are SGHAT and FQNNGV. The CDR3 runs to 15 residues. V was cut by 4 bases and J by 3 bases, with 13 bases left in between. These data originate in a study of shared clonotypes between healthy human individuals. At the level of the study: Each donor's CD4 naive and CD4 memory cells filled three plates apiece, CD8 naive two, and CD8 memory one.

Method: immunoSEQ multiplex PCR; TCRdb's copy keeps in-frame clones and lacks some. The repertoire consists of millions of clones, with about 95% occurring once and the leading ten covering 1.1%. It was CD45RO-negative cells, positively selected for CCR7, that made up naive CD8 cells, with terminally differentiated effector memory CD45RA+ cells excluded. The sequenced sample was naive CD8+ T cells sorted from blood. The chain uses TRBV11-2 and TRBJ2-1; D is unresolved. This clonotype was sampled from a man aged 18 to 29 in good health. CDR3 in amino acids: CASSSPLGIYNEQFF. The CDR3 DNA sequence: TGTGCCAGCAGCTCTCCGTTGGGGATCTACAATGAGCAGTTCTTC.